The entry that follows covers one T cell receptor (beta chain) sequence. Its antigen remains undetermined. The input lacks base qualities; no much larger clone sits a single base away. The germline V gene (reference sequence) provides CDR1 DFQATT and CDR2 SNEGSKA. Counted from cysteine to phenylalanine, this CDR3 has 13 amino acids. CDR3 DNA only is kept here, 39 bases in frame from base 1. Deletion took 3 bases off V and 0 bases off J, with a span of 8 bases between the germline ends. RNA was extracted using the RNeasy kit, and roughly 0.45 to 1 microgram was reverse transcribed with random hexamers. TCR beta CDR3 regions were amplified with the immunoSEQ multiplex PCR assay covering 54 Vbeta and 13 Jbeta segments. To correct PCR amplification bias, a synthetic template baseline was used for both primer optimization and computational correction. As for how the authors treated the data: Reads were assigned to V, D and J genes according to IMGT and analyzed in immunoSEQ Analyzer, with only productive sequences retained. Clonality was calculated as one minus the Shannon entropy normalized by log2 of the number of productive unique sequences. Public and private clones were assessed among the 100 most prevalent clones of each patient and control. Clones were defined as Susac-specific if absent from the healthy and MS cohorts, from 900 to 1,200 published viral clones and from other ImmuneACCESS disease sequences. The public reads were quality trimmed at Q25 with fastp and then assembled into clones with MiXCR by TCRdb, keeping productive beta chains. A single entry per CDR3 protein holds the most common genes and DNA from its merged rows. None of the V and J calls come from the authors' own analysis; TCRdb made them. The sample table holds about 150,000 distinct CDR3 sequences, of which 85% to 95% were seen once. The ten largest clonotypes hold roughly 0.16% of the sample.

This sample was included in a study of CD8 T cells in Susac syndrome (dated by TCRdb to about 2019). Some background on the complete study: Among the Susac syndrome patients who were sequenced, clinically active disease was present in 5 or 6 and clinical remission was observed in roughly eight. At blood withdrawal, Susac syndrome patients were either therapy-naive, taking corticosteroids (in some cases with IVIg as well), or taking IVIg alone. Repertoire sequencing was used to test whether CD8+ T cell activation and differentiation in Susac syndrome was antigen driven. Study-level results and caveats: The number of individuals in the TCR sequencing and HLA analysis was acknowledged as relatively small. The CD4+ T cell repertoire of patients with Susac syndrome showed no detectable clonal expansion.

Peripheral blood CD8+ and CD4+ T cells from healthy donors, Susac syndrome patients and multiple sclerosis patients were profiled using high-throughput TCR beta sequencing. The Susac syndrome patients fulfilled recently defined diagnostic criteria for either definite or probable disease. Bulk CD8+ and CD4+ T cells were purified by magnetic negative isolation, while CD8+ TEMRA cells were enriched using FACS. Blood was drawn into EDTA tubes, processed within 24 hours, and PBMCs were isolated by density gradient centrifugation. PBMCs intended for TCR sequencing were cryopreserved in liquid nitrogen and were subsequently thawed in a 37 degrees C water bath. The sorted or isolated CD4+, CD8+ and CD8+ TEMRA cells reached a purity of at least 90%.

The chain links TRBV20-1 with TRBJ1-1, with the D gene too uncertain to name. The TCR originated in a human donor with Susac syndrome. Sequenced material: CD4+ T cells from PBMCs. The sequenced DNA: TGCAGTGCTAGTCTACCAGTGAACACTGAAGCTTTCTTT. Translated, this is CSASLPVNTEAFF.